The clone carrying this TCR beta chain was seen once. What it recognizes is unknown. These data belong to a study of immune evolution from preneoplasia to lung adenocarcinoma. Measured with immunoSEQ multiplex PCR; TCRdb has only the in-frame clones, and not every one. The sample gives 15,000 or so clones, 70% to 85% of which show up once; approximately 3.1% is in the top ten. Overall study findings and caveats: From normal lung to invasive adenocarcinoma, top clone frequencies appeared to decrease.

Histologic diagnosis was independently verified by two lung pathologists. The TCR originated in a person between 60 and 80 years old with lung adenocarcinoma. What was sequenced was FFPE minimally invasive lung adenocarcinoma tissue.

The CDR3 coding sequence is TGTGCCAGCACCGGACAGGGCCACGCAGGTGACGTCCTGACTTTC. Translated, it gives CASTGQGHAGDVLTF. The chain is built from TRBV2 and TRBJ2-6, with 8 bases aligning to TRBD1. In germline, CDR1 is SNHLY, CDR2 FYNNEI. CDR3 length equals 15 residues. V lost 7 bases to trimming and J lost 11 bases; unmatched junction nucleotides: 13.